The rows below give T cell receptor beta chains drawn from one sample of a study of blood T cell repertoires in COVID-19. Profiling relied on immunoSEQ multiplex PCR, and the TCRdb table lists in-frame clones only, not all of them. The profile shows 27,000 or so clones, 80% to 90% of them singletons. The sample consisted of peripheral blood. Receptors originate from a human donor in a cohort sampled during active COVID-19. Both conserved end residues are part of each CDR3. The order of the fields is D gene, clone size, J gene, V gene, CDR3 DNA, CDR3 protein. D genes are given only for firm matches. A row's size may be missing; if present it is once, few, many or a size class.

>NA|NA|TRBJ2-7|TRBV5-1
TGCGCCAGCAGCTTGGCCGTCACCTACTACGAGCAGTACTTC
CASSLAVTYYEQYF
>TRBD2|NA|TRBJ2-5|TRBV5-4
TGTGCCAGCAGCCAAGGACTAGCGGGGGGGCCAGAGACCCAGTACTTC
CASSQGLAGGPETQYF
>TRBD1|NA|TRBJ2-7|TRBV10-3
TGTGCCATCAGTGCGGGGACAGGGGTCGAGCAGTACTTC
CAISAGTGVEQYF
>NA|NA|TRBJ1-1|TRBV9
TGTGCCAGCAGCCGGATGGCGGGCACTGAAGCTTTCTTT
CASSRMAGTEAFF
>TRBD2|NA|TRBJ2-5|TRBV4-2
TGTGCCAGCAGCCAAGGGACTAGCGGGGTTCAAGAGACCCAGTACTTC
CASSQGTSGVQETQYF
>TRBD2|once|TRBJ2-5|TRBV30
TGTGCCTGGAGTTCGGGGGGGGAGACCCAGTACTTC
CAWSSGGETQYF
>TRBD2|NA|TRBJ2-1|TRBV13
TGTGCCAGCAGCTCCGTCGGTGGCCTAGCGGGGGGCGAGACCTACAATGAGCAGTTCTTC
CASSSVGGLAGGETYNEQFF
>NA|NA|TRBJ1-1|TRBV20-1
TGCAGTGCTAGACGGAACACTGAAGCTTTCTTT
CSARRNTEAFF
>NA|NA|TRBJ2-5|TRBV5-1
TGCGCCAGCAGCTTTGGTGGTGCCAGGGGTTCACAAGAGACCCAGTACTTC
CASSFGGARGSQETQYF
>TRBD2|NA|TRBJ2-1|TRBV9
TGTGCCAGCAGCGAACTAGCGGGGGGGCCCAATGAGCAGTTCTTC
CASSELAGGPNEQFF
>TRBD2|NA|TRBJ2-5|TRBV9
TGTGCCAGCAGCCCCCCGCCGGGAGGGTTGGGAGAGACCCAGTACTTC
CASSPPPGGLGETQYF
>TRBD1|once|TRBJ1-3|TRBV3-1/TRBV3-2
TGTGCCAGCAGCCTGGGCAGGGGGATTGGAAACACCATATATTTT
CASSLGRGIGNTIYF
>NA|NA|TRBJ1-1|TRBV7-6
TGTGCCAGCAGCTTACAGGGCATGAACACTGAAGCTTTCTTT
CASSLQGMNTEAFF
>NA|NA|TRBJ1-5|TRBV15
TGTGCCACCAGCAGAGATGGGAGGGTCCCTAGGCATTTT
CATSRDGRVPRHF
>TRBD1|NA|TRBJ1-2|TRBV7-9
TGTGCCAGCAGCCCCAGGACAGGGTCCTATGGCTACACCTTC
CASSPRTGSYGYTF
>TRBD1|NA|TRBJ1-1|TRBV11-1
TGTGCCAGCAGCTTAACAGGGGGCAACACTGAAGCTTTCTTT
CASSLTGGNTEAFF
>NA|once|TRBJ2-2|TRBV18
TGTGCCAGCTCCTCCTCCACCGGGGAGCTGTTTTTT
CASSSSTGELFF
>TRBD1|NA|TRBJ2-4|TRBV2
TGTGCCAGCAGTGATTGGGGACAGGTAGCCAAAAACATTCAGTACTTC
CASSDWGQVAKNIQYF
>NA|NA|TRBJ1-1|TRBV6-5
TGTGCCAGCAGCCCCGGGGCAGGGGTAGTAGCTTTCTTT
CASSPGAGVVAFF
>TRBD1|once|TRBJ1-1|TRBV19
TGTGCCAGTAGTATACCCCGGACAGGGATGAACACTGAAGCTTTCTTT
CASSIPRTGMNTEAFF
>NA|NA|TRBJ1-2|TRBV30
TGTGCCTGGAATCCAGGGTGGGACTATGGCTACACCTTC
CAWNPGWDYGYTF
>TRBD2|NA|TRBJ2-3|TRBV13
TGTGCCAGCAGCTTACGCCTAGCGGGGGCCCGCACAGATACGCAGTATTTT
CASSLRLAGARTDTQYF
>NA|NA|TRBJ2-5|TRBV4-1
TGCGCCAGCAGCCCCCGGTCAGGGGGGATCTCAGAGACCCAGTACTTC
CASSPRSGGISETQYF
>TRBD1|NA|TRBJ1-6|TRBV13
TGTGCCTGCTCCCCAGGGGGACAAGGTTCACCCCTCCACTTT
CACSPGGQGSPLHF
>NA|NA|TRBJ2-3|TRBV18
TGTGCCAGCTCACCAGGACAGTCGGGCACAGATACGCAGTATTTT
CASSPGQSGTDTQYF
>NA|NA|TRBJ1-2|TRBV30
TGTGCCTGGAGCGGCGGACAGTATGGCTACACCTTC
CAWSGGQYGYTF
>TRBD1|NA|TRBJ1-2|TRBV6-5
TGTGCCAGCACCCAGGGGGCTGTGATTGGCTACACCTTC
CASTQGAVIGYTF
>TRBD2|NA|TRBJ2-1|TRBV18
TGTGCCAGCTCACCAAGTATAAGCGGGGGGGGTGAGCAGTTCTTC
CASSPSISGGGEQFF
>NA|NA|TRBJ1-1|TRBV5-5
TGTGCCAGCAGCTTGGTACCCGGGATGGACACTGAAGCTTTCTTT
CASSLVPGMDTEAFF
>NA|NA|TRBJ1-1|TRBV7-2
TGTGCCAGCAGCTTAGAGGCAGCGTACTTGAACACTGAAGCTTTCTTT
CASSLEAAYLNTEAFF
>TRBD1|NA|TRBJ2-2|TRBV10-3
TGTGCCATCAGCTTCGGACAGGGGGGAGGGGGGAACACCGGGGAGCTGTTTTTT
CAISFGQGGGGNTGELFF
>NA|few|TRBJ1-5|TRBV6-6
TGTGCCAGCAGTTCCGGACAGCACAATCAGCCCCAGCATTTT
CASSSGQHNQPQHF
>NA|NA|TRBJ2-7|TRBV6-5
TGTGCCAGCAGCCGTTTAGCGAAGGACAGCTACGAGCAGTACTTC
CASSRLAKDSYEQYF
>TRBD1|NA|TRBJ2-5|TRBV7-8
TGTGCCAGCAGACGCCGGGACAGACAAGAGACCCAGTACTTC
CASRRRDRQETQYF
>TRBD1|NA|TRBJ2-2|TRBV19
TGTGCCAGTAGTATCCTCGGGACAGGGAGGACCGGGGAGCTGTTTTTT
CASSILGTGRTGELFF
>NA|few|TRBJ1-5|TRBV12-5
TGTGCTAGTGGTTTGGTACTCAGGGCGCTAGAGTGGGGCAATCAGCCCCAGCATTTT
CASGLVLRALEWGNQPQHF
>NA|NA|TRBJ1-1|TRBV6-4
TGTGCCAGCAGTCTCGAATCCGGGAACACTGAAGCTTTCTTT
CASSLESGNTEAFF
>NA|NA|TRBJ1-5|TRBV6-2/TRBV6-3
TGTGCCAGCAGTTACCCTAGAAGGGAGTGGGACAATCAGCCCCAGCATTTT
CASSYPRREWDNQPQHF
>NA|NA|TRBJ1-2|TRBV30
TGTGCCTGGAGTCGGGGTAACTATGGCTACACCTTC
CAWSRGNYGYTF
>TRBD2|NA|TRBJ2-3|TRBV7-3
TGTGCCAGCAGCCCGAATCGTCAGACTAGCGGGGCAGATACGCAGTATTTT
CASSPNRQTSGADTQYF
>NA|NA|TRBJ1-1|TRBV12-3/TRBV12-4
TGTGCCAGCAGCCCCGGGTTCGGTGAAGCTTTCTTT
CASSPGFGEAFF
>TRBD2|NA|TRBJ2-2|TRBV3-1/TRBV3-2
TGTGCCAGCAGCCAATTGACTAGCGGGGCCCTAGGCACCGGGGAGCTGTTTTTT
CASSQLTSGALGTGELFF
>NA|NA|TRBJ1-1|TRBV6-5
TGTGCCAGCACTGCCCGAACGGGGAGAGAAGCTTTCTTT
CASTARTGREAFF
>NA|NA|TRBJ2-7|TRBV2
TGTGCCAGCAGTGTATTGCAGGGGCCGTACGAGCAGTACTTC
CASSVLQGPYEQYF
>NA|NA|TRBJ2-5|TRBV7-9
TGTGCCAGCAGTTCTTACCAAGAGACCCAGTACTTC
CASSSYQETQYF
>TRBD1|NA|TRBJ1-4|TRBV5-4
TGTGCCAGCAGCCCTGGACAGGGAAGAAGGGAAAAACTGTTTTTT
CASSPGQGRREKLFF
>NA|NA|TRBJ1-2|TRBV7-2
TGTGCCAGTCCGAGGGGAGGGGGGAACTATGGCTACACCTTC
CASPRGGGNYGYTF
>NA|NA|TRBJ1-3|TRBV7-9
TGTGCCAGCAGCTTAGGATTCGCGAGCTCTGGAAACACCATATATTTT
CASSLGFASSGNTIYF
>NA|NA|TRBJ2-7|TRBV2
TGTGCCGGGAAGACCCAGGGTCCCTACGAGCAGTACTTC
CAGKTQGPYEQYF
>NA|once|TRBJ2-1|TRBV7-9
TGTGCCAGCAGCTCACTTAGGAGCAGAGGCAATGAGCAGTTCTTC
CASSSLRSRGNEQFF
>TRBD1|NA|TRBJ2-7|TRBV3-1/TRBV3-2
TGTGCCAGCAGCCACCGGGACAGGGGCCACGAGCAGTACTTC
CASSHRDRGHEQYF
>NA|NA|TRBJ1-1|TRBV5-4
TGTGCCAGCAGCCCGGGGAGCATGAACACTGAAGCTTTCTTT
CASSPGSMNTEAFF
>TRBD2|NA|TRBJ2-7|TRBV4-2
TGTGCCAGCAGCCAACAACTAGCGGGGCTTCTCGAGCAGTACTTC
CASSQQLAGLLEQYF
>NA|once|TRBJ1-5|TRBV19
TGTGCCAGTGAACAGGATCGCAATCAGCCCCAGCATTTT
CASEQDRNQPQHF
>NA|NA|TRBJ1-3|TRBV6-2/TRBV6-3
TGTGCCAGCAGTTACAACTTACTATTCTCTGGAAACACCATATATTTT
CASSYNLLFSGNTIYF
>TRBD1|NA|TRBJ2-7|TRBV3-1/TRBV3-2
TGTGCCAGCAGCCGGCCGGGACAGAGGTCCTACGAGCAGTACTTC
CASSRPGQRSYEQYF
>TRBD2|NA|TRBJ2-3|TRBV19
TGTGCCAGTAGTAGCGGGGGAGCCTACACAGATACGCAGTATTTT
CASSSGGAYTDTQYF